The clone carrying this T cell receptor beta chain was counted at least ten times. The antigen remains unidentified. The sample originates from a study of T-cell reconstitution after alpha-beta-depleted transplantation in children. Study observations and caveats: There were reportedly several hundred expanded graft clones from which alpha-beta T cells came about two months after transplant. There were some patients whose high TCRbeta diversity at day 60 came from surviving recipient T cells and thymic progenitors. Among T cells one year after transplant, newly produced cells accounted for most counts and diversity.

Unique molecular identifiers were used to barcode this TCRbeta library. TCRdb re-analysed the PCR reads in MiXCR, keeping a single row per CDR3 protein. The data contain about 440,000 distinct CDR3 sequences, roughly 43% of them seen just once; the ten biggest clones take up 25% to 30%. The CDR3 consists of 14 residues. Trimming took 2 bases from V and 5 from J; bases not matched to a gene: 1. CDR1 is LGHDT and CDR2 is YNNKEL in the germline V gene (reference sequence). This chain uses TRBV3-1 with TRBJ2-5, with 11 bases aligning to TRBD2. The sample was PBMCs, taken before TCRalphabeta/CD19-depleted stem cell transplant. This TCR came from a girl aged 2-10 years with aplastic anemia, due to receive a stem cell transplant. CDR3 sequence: CASSQSSGRETQYF. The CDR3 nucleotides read TGTGCCAGCAGCCAATCTAGCGGGAGGGAGACCCAGTACTTC.